A selection of T cell receptor beta chains follows, all from one sample in a study of early T cells in non-severe SARS-CoV-2 infection. Each CDR3 protein is one row after TCRdb ran MiXCR on the 5' RACE reads. The table records around 58,000 distinct CDR3 sequences, about 16% of them present only once. The starting material was whole blood, obtained at baseline. All receptors come from an adult who was a healthcare worker with PCR-confirmed SARS-CoV-2 infection or an uninfected control (not recorded which). Each CDR3 is given with its conserved first and last residue.

v_gene	j_gene	CDR3aa
TRBV27	TRBJ1-5	CASSLGAGQGYQPQHF
TRBV5-5	TRBJ1-1	CASSLGRVGVSTEAFF
TRBV6-6	TRBJ2-7	CASSRARSLYEQYF
TRBV11-2	TRBJ2-1	CASSLAGLAYNEQFF
TRBV18	TRBJ1-1	CASSPWGAGTEAFF
TRBV29-1	TRBJ2-3	CSVGGTDTQYF
TRBV7-9	TRBJ1-5	CASSLGDVVQPQHF
TRBV10-2	TRBJ2-4	CASSEVDKNIQYF
TRBV30	TRBJ2-7	CAWSRGASYEQYF
TRBV12-3/TRBV12-4	TRBJ2-5	CAACHGVQETQYF
TRBV11-2	TRBJ2-7	CASSLTRNEQYF
TRBV27	TRBJ2-7	CASSSPSGDTYEQYF
TRBV4-1	TRBJ2-1	CASSQDLPGYLGNEQFF
TRBV28	TRBJ2-1	CASRVSSYNEQFF
TRBV5-1	TRBJ1-2	CASSLTGDAGNYGYTF
TRBV24-1	TRBJ1-2	CATSDFPTFLGYTF
TRBV12-3/TRBV12-4	TRBJ2-3	CASRPESLAGGHGPDTQYF
TRBV10-1	TRBJ2-7	CATRMGGSSYEQYF
TRBV11-2	TRBJ1-1	CASSRQGIEAFF
TRBV5-4	TRBJ2-3	CASSAQTSALLTDTQYF
TRBV6-4	TRBJ2-3	CASSDGTSSTGTQYF
TRBV28	TRBJ2-7	CASSLPGVSYEQYF
TRBV7-9	TRBJ2-3	CASSLVQGGRTDTQYF
TRBV5-6	TRBJ2-3	CASSLDVGHTDTQYF
TRBV20-1	TRBJ2-1	CSARESGLTSINEQFF
TRBV30	TRBJ1-5	CAMDQNLNQPQHF
TRBV12-3/TRBV12-4	TRBJ1-6	CASRQGENSPLHF
TRBV3-1	TRBJ2-7	CASSHTGGIIYEQYF
TRBV11-2	TRBJ2-1	CASSLGLAATASYINEQFF
TRBV5-6	TRBJ2-4	CASSPTGGNIQYF
TRBV15	TRBJ2-3	CATSRGGSDTQYF
TRBV5-1	TRBJ2-3	CASNEASGATSTDTQYF
TRBV7-9	TRBJ2-3	CASSFSHGRGPDTQYF
TRBV7-9	TRBJ2-7	CASSLEGNSDEQYF
TRBV9	TRBJ2-3	CASSVRGESTDTQYF
TRBV29-1	TRBJ2-7	CSVEPQRGGRREQYF
TRBV29-1	TRBJ2-4	CSVHPGQGNIQYF
TRBV29-1	TRBJ2-3	CSVATGGSDTQYF
TRBV4-1	TRBJ2-5	CASSQEGWRQETQYF
TRBV7-3	TRBJ2-3	CASSTQAGGPDTQYF
TRBV10-3	TRBJ2-5	CAITETGGHETQYF
TRBV12-3/TRBV12-4	TRBJ2-7	CASSLSGSKYEQYF
TRBV4-1	TRBJ1-1	CASSIGSPFGTEAFF
TRBV7-6	TRBJ2-3	CASSLDLSGDTQYF
TRBV12-3/TRBV12-4	TRBJ2-7	CASSTRDRGPWQYF
TRBV2	TRBJ2-1	CASRASGSSVEQFF
TRBV3-1	TRBJ2-7	CASSPARVSYEQYF
TRBV6-1	TRBJ2-3	CASSVHTGGRGTQYF
TRBV28	TRBJ2-5	CASSELGQQETQYF
TRBV28	TRBJ2-7	CASSLSGTSGISF
TRBV7-3	TRBJ2-1	CASSLAGVKEQFF
TRBV12-5	TRBJ2-1	CASGLSQRSSYNEQFF